This T cell receptor (beta chain) was retrieved from a study of T cells in Graves' hyperthyroidism and ophthalmopathy. Findings of the study overall: Median prediction lead before ophthalmopathy onset was 6.5 months with the model.

Stability of Graves' hyperthyroidism was defined as absent ophthalmopathy progression within 18 months. The CDR3 loop spans 18 amino acids. Germline V gene data show CDR1 as ENHRY and CDR2 as SYGVKD. V was cut by 6 bases and J by 7 bases, with 25 bases left in between. RNA transcripts were the template for amplifying TCR beta CDR3 regions. First-round RT-PCR with HTBI primers amplified the TCR CDR3 region. Using its own MiXCR run on the multiplex PCR reads, TCRdb lists one record per CDR3 protein. Of about 46,000 distinct CDR3 sequences in the sample, roughly 49% were seen once. A remark on this clonotype: Its antigen is undetermined.

Sequences were obtained from peripheral blood or thyroid tissue (not recorded which). The V and J genes are TRBV10-3 and TRBJ1-6, with D unclear. This clonotype was sampled from a woman between 50 and 59 years old with Graves' hyperthyroidism. CDR3 loop: CAIRAEPRRPGKNSPLHF. DNA of the CDR3: TGTGCCATCAGGGCCGAACCCCGACGGCCTGGGAAGAATTCACCCCTCCACTTT.